The 17 T cell receptor beta chains reported below all come from one sample, sequenced in a study of T cells after yellow fever vaccination. TCRdb analysed the 5' RACE reads with MiXCR anew, one entry per CDR3 protein. The table lists about 350,000 distinct CDR3 sequences, around 13% of them singletons, with 3.2% in the top ten. The material sequenced was CD4+ T cells sorted from PBMCs, taken 15 days after the yellow fever booster vaccination. The source is a man younger than 30 who received the YFV17D yellow fever vaccine.

This clonotype was seen at least ten times. This rearrangement joins TRBV7-3 to TRBJ2-3, with a tentative D call TRBD1 (6 bases). V dropped 6 bases and J dropped 6 bases, with 13 bases sitting between them. CDR1 is SGHTA and CDR2 is FQGTGA in the germline V gene. There are 13 residues in the CDR3. In DNA, the CDR3 is TGTGCCAGCAGTAAGGGGCAGGGGGATACGCAGTATTTT. Translating it yields CASSKGQGDTQYF. Together with reference TRBV7-3 and TRBJ2-3, the CDR3 gives the full variable domain: GAGVSQTPSNKVTEKGKYVELRCDPISGHTALYWYRQSLGQGPEFLIYFQGTGAADDSGLPNDRFFAVRPEGSVSTLKIQRTERGDSAVYLCASSKGQGDTQYFGPGTRLTVL.

This clonotype was found a few times. The chain is built from TRBV7-9 and TRBJ1-1, with D hard to call. The CDR3 loop spans 16 amino acids. CDR1 and CDR2 from the germline V gene are SEHNR and FQNEAQ (reference sequence). With 5 bases removed from V and 1 base from J, the gap between germline ends came to 17 bases. In nucleotides, the CDR3 is TGTGCCAGCAGCCCGCGCCCGCAGACTACGAACACTGAAGCTTTCTTT. Protein product: CASSPRPQTTNTEAFF.

The table lists this clonotype with a few counts. V usage is TRBV7-2 and J usage is TRBJ2-5; no definite D call. The CDR3 covers 14 residues. Germline V lookup: CDR1 SGHTA, CDR2 FQGNSA. V was clipped by 0 bases and J by 9 bases, with 14 bases between them. CDR3 nucleotides: TGTGCCAGCAGCTTAGCTAGGCAGTCACGGGCCCAGTACTTC. It translates to CASSLARQSRAQYF.

The rearrangement joins TRBV12-3 or TRBV12-4 to TRBJ1-1; perhaps TRBD1 as D (5 bases). CDR3 size: 16 residues. V lost 3 bases and J 1 base, leaving 15 bases between the germline ends. CDR3 protein: CASSFRLGLKNTEAFF. The CDR3 DNA follows: TGTGCCAGCAGTTTTCGGTTGGGGCTCAAGAACACTGAAGCTTTCTTT.

CDR3 nucleotide sequence: TGTGCCTGGAGCGTACAGGAACGCTATGGCTACACCTTC. The encoded protein is CAWSVQERYGYTF. The J gene is TRBJ1-2, the V gene TRBV30; possible D gene TRBD1, 5 bases. CDR1 and CDR2 from the germline V gene are GTSNPN and SVGIG (reference sequence). The CDR3 covers 13 residues. Trimming cost V 3 bases and J 4 bases, with 12 bases left between them. Together with reference TRBV30 and TRBJ1-2, the CDR3 gives the full variable domain: SQTIHQWPATLVQPVGSPLSLECTVEGTSNPNLYWYRQAAGRGLQLLFYSVGIGQISSEVPQNLSASRPQDRQFILSSKKLLLSDSGFYLCAWSVQERYGYTFGSGTRLTVV.

The rearrangement uses TRBV12-3 or TRBV12-4 and TRBJ1-3; D unresolved. The V end lost 1 base, the J end lost 1 base, and 8 bases lay between the germline ends. CDR3 length: 15 amino acids. CDR3 nucleotide sequence: TGTGCCAGCAGTTTAGGGATAAGATCTGGAAACACCATATATTTT. Translated, it gives CASSLGIRSGNTIYF.

The rearrangement joins TRBV28 to TRBJ2-5; possible D gene TRBD2, 6 bases. Trimming took off 5 bases at V and 4 bases at J, with 11 bases between the two ends. The CDR3 is 13 residues long. CDR1 is MDHEN, CDR2 SYDVKM, per germline. For the CDR3, the DNA is TGTGCCAGCAGTACCCCAGCGGGAGAGACCCAGTACTTC. Protein: CASSTPAGETQYF.

This clonotype was observed a handful of times. V is TRBV5-1 and J is TRBJ2-7; 8 nucleotides agree with TRBD2. The trim removed 2 bases at V and 0 bases at J, leaving 7 bases unmatched. Germline V gene lookup returns CDR1 SGHRS and CDR2 YFSETQ. The CDR3 contains 16 residues. DNA for the CDR3: TGCGCCAGCAGCTTTCTCTTTAGCGGGACCTCCTACGAGCAGTACTTC. The encoded protein is CASSFLFSGTSYEQYF.

The CDR3 sequence is CASSALLGTADSNEQFF. The CDR3 bases are TGTGCCAGTAGTGCATTACTCGGGACAGCCGATTCCAATGAGCAGTTCTTC. The chain is built from TRBV19 and TRBJ2-1; TRBD1 matches 7 bases. The CDR3 is made up of 17 amino acids. Trimming at V came to 5 bases and at J to 6 bases, leaving 16 bases not matched to a gene. Germline V CDR1 and CDR2: LNHDA, SQIVND (reference sequence).

The rearrangement joins TRBV6-2 or TRBV6-3 to TRBJ1-5; D uncertain. Germline CDR1 MNHEY, CDR2 SVGEGT. The CDR3 spans 13 residues. V was cut by 6 bases and J by 6 bases, with 12 bases left in between. CDR3 sequence (DNA): TGTGCCAGCAGCCGCCCGTTGGGTCAGCCCCAGCATTTT. Encoded protein: CASSRPLGQPQHF.

This sequence joins TRBV7-9 and TRBJ2-3, with 8 bases matching TRBD2. Germline CDR1 is SEHNR and CDR2 is FQNEAQ (reference sequence). The CDR3 spans 14 residues. Trimming removed 5 bases from V and 5 bases from J; junction bases left unmatched: 6. The CDR3 sequence is CASSPAGGGDTQYF. CDR3 in DNA: TGTGCCAGCAGCCCTGCCGGGGGGGGAGATACGCAGTATTTT.

The chain joins TRBV10-1 to TRBJ2-7, with 9 bases fitting TRBD2. The CDR3 spans 14 residues. From germline, CDR1 is WNHNN and CDR2 SYGVQD (reference sequence). V gave up 2 bases and J gave up 2 bases; unmatched junction bases: 1. The CDR3 here is CASSEASGAYEQYV. CDR3 DNA sequence: TGCGCCAGCAGTGAGGCTAGCGGGGCCTACGAGCAGTACGTC.

V usage is TRBV9 and J usage is TRBJ2-7; 8 nucleotides agree with TRBD1. Germline V gene lookup returns CDR1 SGDLS and CDR2 YYNGEE. Trimming at V came to 0 bases and at J to 3 bases, leaving 5 bases not matched to a gene. The CDR3 spans 15 residues. In DNA form, the CDR3 reads TGTGCCAGCAGCGTAGGGACAGGGTCGTTCTACGAGCAGTACTTC. It encodes CASSVGTGSFYEQYF.

This chain joins TRBV11-3 and TRBJ2-1; D may correspond to TRBD1 or TRBD2 (5 bases each). Germline V gene sequence: CDR1 SGHNT, CDR2 YENEEA. CDR3 length: 13 residues. Trimming took 5 bases from V and 4 from J, leaving 9 bases between them. CDR3 in DNA: TGTGCCAGCAGCCGGGACGGATACAATGAGCAGTTCTTC. It codes for CASSRDGYNEQFF.

This clonotype has a handful of counts. The V gene is TRBV5-1, the J gene TRBJ2-7, with 8 bases fitting TRBD1. This CDR3 is 14 amino acids long. Germline trimming cut 4 bases from V and 1 base from J; bases unmatched to any gene: 4. Germline CDR1 and CDR2: SGHRS and YFSETQ. The CDR3 sequence: CASSPRDRSYEQYF. CDR3 in DNA: TGCGCCAGCAGCCCCCGGGACAGGTCCTACGAGCAGTACTTC.

The sample holds a few counts of this clonotype. The gene calls are TRBV6-5 and TRBJ1-2; D is undetermined. The V gene's germline CDR1 is MNHEY and CDR2 SVGAGI. The V end was cut by 0 bases, the J end by 4 bases, with 12 bases between. The CDR3 has 15 residues. The CDR3 reads CASSYSKSGGYGYTF. The CDR3 DNA follows: TGTGCCAGCAGTTACTCGAAATCAGGCGGCTATGGCTACACCTTC.

This clonotype was seen more than once but under ten times. The V gene is TRBV10-3, the J gene TRBJ1-2, with D unclear. Trimming took 2 bases from V and 8 from J, leaving 18 bases between them. The CDR3 is 15 amino acids. Germline values: CDR1 ENHRY, CDR2 SYGVKD. CDR3 residues: CAISERIKAVWGYTF. In nucleotides, the CDR3 is TGTGCCATCAGTGAGAGGATCAAGGCAGTCTGGGGCTACACCTTC.